These T cell receptor beta chains were read from a single sample in a study of cytomegalovirus exposure and HLA in healthy donors. Sequenced by immunoSEQ multiplex PCR; TCRdb stores in-frame clones only, minus some. The sample lists fewer than 150,000 clones; approximately 83% were seen once. The sample taken for sequencing was PBMCs. The receptors derive from a man in his forties in good health and CMV-seropositive. Each CDR3 is given with its conserved first and last residue. The D gene is left open where the match is weak. Some rows have no size entry. The others give once, few or many, or a class for an expanded clone.

-	TRBD1	TRBV2	TRBJ1-1	CARKDRGLNTEAFF	TGTGCCAGGAAAGACAGGGGGCTCAACACTGAAGCTTTCTTT
-	TRBD2	TRBV9	TRBJ2-5	CASSVAGGIETQYF	TGTGCCAGCAGCGTAGCGGGGGGGATAGAGACCCAGTACTTC
-	-	TRBV11-2	TRBJ2-7	CASSLELFSYEQYF	TGTGCCAGCAGCTTAGAGTTATTCTCCTACGAGCAGTACTTC
-	-	TRBV7-3	TRBJ1-1	CASSLRGGMGTEAFF	TGTGCCAGCAGCTTAAGGGGCGGGATGGGCACTGAAGCTTTCTTT
-	TRBD1	TRBV7-3	TRBJ2-1	CASSLEGTGFEQFF	TGTGCCAGCAGCTTAGAAGGGACAGGGTTTGAGCAGTTCTTC
-	-	TRBV7-3	TRBJ2-7	CASSPGGSYEQYF	TGTGCCAGCAGCCCCGGGGGATCCTACGAGCAGTACTTC
few	TRBD1	TRBV19	TRBJ1-1	CASSTRGQGALNTEAFF	TGTGCCAGTAGTACCCGAGGACAGGGGGCATTGAACACTGAAGCTTTCTTT
few	-	TRBV6-4	TRBJ2-7	CASSDSQGGEQYF	TGTGCCAGCAGTGACTCACAGGGGGGGGAGCAGTACTTC
-	TRBD2	TRBV13	TRBJ2-1	CASSHDGLAGALYNEQFF	TGTGCCAGCAGCCATGATGGACTAGCGGGGGCCCTTTACAATGAGCAGTTCTTC
-	TRBD2	TRBV9	TRBJ2-1	CASSFRTSGGAEQFF	TGTGCCAGCAGCTTCCGGACTAGCGGGGGGGCCGAGCAGTTCTTC
-	-	TRBV1	TRBJ1-5	CTSSLPGGGCLRPQHF	TGCACCAGCAGTCTCCCGGGAGGGGGCTGCCTTCGGCCCCAGCATTTT
-	-	TRBV7-2	TRBJ1-1	CASSLRNLNTEAFF	TGTGCCAGCAGCCTGAGGAATTTGAACACTGAAGCTTTCTTT
-	TRBD1	TRBV7-9	TRBJ1-4	CASSSGQRNEKLFF	TGTGCCAGCAGCTCGGGACAGCGAAATGAAAAACTGTTTTTT
-	-	TRBV7-9	TRBJ1-1	CASSLTGRTEAFF	TGTGCCAGCAGCTTAACAGGTCGCACTGAAGCTTTCTTT
-	-	TRBV4-3	TRBJ1-1	CASSQAGGLNTEAFF	TGCGCCAGCAGCCAAGCCGGCGGCTTGAACACTGAAGCTTTCTTT
once	-	TRBV2	TRBJ2-2	CASSESSNTGELFF	TGCGCCAGCAGTGAATCATCGAACACCGGGGAGCTGTTTTTT
-	-	TRBV5-1	TRBJ2-2	CASSSPEGGSGELFF	TGCGCCAGCAGCTCCCCTGAAGGGGGAAGCGGGGAGCTGTTTTTT
-	-	TRBV6-6	TRBJ1-2	CASSQFGYTF	TGTGCCAGCAGTCAATTTGGCTACACCTTC
-	TRBD2	TRBV5-1	TRBJ2-1	CASSGATSGRAAEQFF	TGCGCCAGCAGCGGCGCGACTAGCGGGAGGGCTGCTGAGCAGTTCTTC
-	-	TRBV7-2	TRBJ1-2	CASSFPGEGRGYTF	TGTGCCAGCAGCTTTCCGGGGGAAGGACGCGGCTACACCTTC
few	-	TRBV7-8	TRBJ1-2	CASSLGQGAYGYTF	TGTGCCAGCAGCTTAGGGCAGGGCGCCTATGGCTACACCTTC
-	TRBD1	TRBV7-2	TRBJ2-1	CASGRGDRKGNEQFF	TGTGCCAGCGGGCGTGGGGACAGAAAAGGGAATGAGCAGTTCTTC
-	-	TRBV19	TRBJ1-3	CASIRGGDNSGNTIYF	TGTGCCAGTATCAGGGGTGGAGACAACTCTGGAAACACCATATATTTT
once	-	TRBV18	TRBJ2-3	CASSPTGSTDTQYF	TGTGCCAGCTCACCGACAGGAAGCACAGATACGCAGTATTTT
-	-	TRBV11-2	TRBJ1-1	CASTLAGVVTEAFF	TGTGCCAGCACCCTCGCCGGGGTGGTGACTGAAGCTTTCTTT
-	-	TRBV11-3	TRBJ1-1	CASSLEAYSEAFF	TGTGCCAGCAGCTTAGAAGCTTACAGCGAAGCTTTCTTT
-	-	TRBV9	TRBJ1-3	CASSPGGSLGNTIYF	TGTGCCAGCAGCCCGGGTGGATCTCTTGGAAACACCATATATTTT
once	-	TRBV12-5	TRBJ1-4	CASGTANPSEKLFF	TGTGCTAGTGGTACAGCCAACCCCTCGGAAAAACTGTTTTTT